These 21 T cell receptor beta chains were sequenced from one sample in a study of CD8 T cells in Susac syndrome. A quantity of roughly 0.5 to 1 ug RNA underwent reverse transcription using random hexamers. A single record per CDR3 protein comes from TCRdb applying MiXCR to the immunoSEQ multiplex PCR reads. The sample holds over 130,000 distinct CDR3 sequences, just under 95% seen once. The sequenced material came from CD4+ T cells from PBMCs. These receptor sequences come from a human donor with Susac syndrome.

The chain combines TRBV30 with TRBJ1-1, with no clear D. V was shortened by 5 bases and J by 4 bases, with 5 bases between the two germline ends. The CDR3 extends over 10 amino acids. From germline, CDR1 is GTSNPN and CDR2 SVGIG (reference sequence). The CDR3 spells CAWLTTEAFF. As DNA, the CDR3 is TGTGCCTGGTTGACCACTGAAGCTTTCTTT.

The chain carries TRBV5-4 and TRBJ2-5, with TRBD2 matching 11 bases. Germline V gives CDR1 SGHNT, CDR2 YYREEE (reference sequence). The CDR3 totals 16 residues. The trim removed 7 bases at V and 7 bases at J, leaving 15 bases unmatched. The CDR3 here is CASLTLGLAAKRTQYF. The CDR3 DNA reads as TGTGCCAGCCTAACCTTGGGACTAGCGGCCAAGAGGACCCAGTACTTC.

The rearrangement links TRBV3-1 to TRBJ2-3; 12 nucleotides match TRBD2. V gave up 1 base and J gave up 5 bases; unmatched junction bases: 4. Germline V gene data show CDR1 as LGHDT and CDR2 as YNNKEL (reference sequence). This CDR3 is built from 16 residues. This chain's CDR3 is CASSQAETSGGDTQYF. Written as DNA, the CDR3 is TGTGCCAGCAGCCAAGCCGAGACTAGCGGGGGAGATACGCAGTATTTT.

This sequence joins TRBV30 and TRBJ2-7; D call uncertain. V lost 4 bases to trimming and J lost 0 bases, with 7 bases between them. The CDR3 loop spans 12 amino acids. Germline CDR1 reads GTSNPN; CDR2 reads SVGIG (reference sequence). This chain's CDR3 is CAWTLSSYEQYF. The CDR3, as DNA: TGTGCCTGGACACTAAGCTCCTACGAGCAGTACTTC.

CDR3 in DNA: TGTGCCAGCAGCACCTACACAGGGAAAAGCGACGAGCAGTACTTC. This translates into CASSTYTGKSDEQYF. The gene calls are TRBV9 and TRBJ2-7; possibly TRBD1 for D (6 bases). Germline CDR1 SGDLS, CDR2 YYNGEE. CDR3 length: 15 amino acids. V dropped 4 bases and J dropped 5 bases, with 19 bases sitting between them.

This rearrangement joins TRBV5-1 to TRBJ2-3; the D gene is possibly TRBD1 (6 bases). V was shortened by 4 bases and J by 4 bases, with 19 bases between the two germline ends. The germline gives CDR1 SGHRS, CDR2 YFSETQ. The CDR3 is 16 amino acids. The CDR3 DNA sequence: TGCGCCAGCAGCCCGACGGACAGCAAGGGTCCAGATACGCAGTATTTT. Amino acids: CASSPTDSKGPDTQYF.

J is TRBJ2-3 and V is TRBV7-9; D is ambiguous. This CDR3 has 15 amino acids. V dropped 1 base and J dropped 4 bases, with 12 bases sitting between them. Looked up from germline, CDR1 is SEHNR and CDR2 is FQNEAQ (reference sequence). The CDR3: CASSLGRSPPDTQYF. The CDR3 nucleotides are TGTGCCAGCAGCTTAGGCAGAAGCCCCCCAGATACGCAGTATTTT.

The chain is built from TRBV20-1 and TRBJ1-2; the match to TRBD1 covers 9 bases. From germline, CDR1 is DFQATT and CDR2 SNEGSKA (reference sequence). With 3 bases clipped from V and 8 bases from J, the junction kept 4 bases outside the gene matches. The CDR3 is 12 residues long. CDR3 nucleotide sequence: TGCAGTGCTAGCACAGGGGGCAACGGCTACACCTTC. This translates into CSASTGGNGYTF.

The chain couples TRBV10-3 to TRBJ2-5; D is undetermined. The ends were cut back, 0 bases at V and 4 bases at J, with 3 bases in the middle. CDR1 and CDR2 from the germline V gene are ENHRY and SYGVKD. CDR3 size: 12 residues. For the CDR3, the DNA is TGTGCCATCAGTGAGTCGAGAGAGACCCAGTACTTC. Its translation is CAISESRETQYF.

The genes are TRBV2 and TRBJ2-3; D not certain. Germline values: CDR1 SNHLY, CDR2 FYNNEI. V was shortened by 11 bases and J by 0 bases, with 9 bases between the two germline ends. CDR3 length: 12 amino acids. CDR3 DNA: TGTGCCTGCCGGCGGAGCACAGATACGCAGTATTTT. This sequence encodes CACRRSTDTQYF.

The chain uses TRBV12-3 or TRBV12-4 and TRBJ2-1; D might be TRBD1 or TRBD2, each matching 5 bases. The V and J ends lost 6 bases and 0 bases respectively, with 12 bases between them. This CDR3 has 15 amino acids. CDR3 sequence reads: CASRSWGSSYNEQFF. The CDR3 DNA sequence: TGTGCCAGCAGGTCTTGGGGGAGCTCCTACAATGAGCAGTTCTTC.

The chain couples TRBV2 to TRBJ2-5; 7 positions match TRBD2. This CDR3 contains 15 residues. Germline assignment: CDR1 SNHLY and CDR2 FYNNEI. The V segment lost 3 bases and the J segment 5 bases; nucleotides outside the gene matches: 9. The CDR3 loop is CASSEFYGRQETQYF. The DNA for the CDR3 is TGTGCCAGCAGTGAGTTTTACGGGAGGCAGGAGACCCAGTACTTC.

The rearrangement links TRBV24-1 to TRBJ2-1; 12 bases agree with TRBD2. V lost 4 bases, J lost 5 bases, and 5 bases stayed unmatched. Germline V gene data show CDR1 as KGHDR and CDR2 as SFDVKD. This CDR3 contains 16 residues. In nucleotides, the CDR3 is TGTGCCACCAGTGAGTCACTAGCGGGGGGAAACAATGAGCAGTTCTTC. It yields the protein CATSESLAGGNNEQFF.

The chain combines TRBV3-1 with TRBJ1-1, with D possibly TRBD1 on 5 matching bases. The CDR3 runs 14 residues. V was clipped by 2 bases and J by 6 bases, with 13 bases between them. The germline gives CDR1 LGHDT, CDR2 YNNKEL (reference sequence). CDR3 DNA sequence: TGTGCCAGCAGCCAACTTGGGACGAGCGCTGAAGCTTTCTTT. It codes for CASSQLGTSAEAFF.

This chain joins TRBV29-1 and TRBJ2-1; D gene uncertain. Germline assignment: CDR1 SQVTM and CDR2 ANQGSEA. This CDR3 has 12 amino acids. V was cut by 4 bases and J by 3 bases, with 7 bases left in between. CDR3 bases: TGCAGCGTTGCCAGCAGCTACAATGAGCAGTTCTTC. As protein: CSVASSYNEQFF.

The chain is built from TRBV6-6 and TRBJ1-2; D gene ambiguous. Germline V lookup: CDR1 MNHNY, CDR2 SVGAGI (reference sequence). Trimming removed 4 bases at V and 5 bases at J, with 11 bases between. The CDR3 has 13 amino acids. The CDR3 DNA reads TGTGCCAGCAGTTTGGGCAGTGGATATGGCTACACCTTC. As protein: CASSLGSGYGYTF.

The chain recombines TRBV4-2 with TRBJ2-5; D is perhaps TRBD1 or TRBD2 (5 bases each). Between the trimmed V and J ends, which lost 1 base and 0 bases, there was a span of 15 bases. Germline V gene sequence: CDR1 LGHNA, CDR2 YNFKEQ. This CDR3 has 17 residues. CDR3 in amino acids: CASSQGGISPYQETQYF. The CDR3 nucleotides are TGTGCCAGCAGCCAAGGGGGGATAAGTCCGTACCAAGAGACCCAGTACTTC.

The chain recombines TRBV7-2 with TRBJ2-1; D is perhaps TRBD1 or TRBD2 (5 bases each). The CDR3 covers 12 residues. Trimming cost V 0 bases and J 14 bases, with 11 bases left between them. CDR1 is SGHTA and CDR2 is FQGNSA in the germline V gene. CDR3 sequence reads: CASSLAPGPEFF. The CDR3 DNA reads TGTGCCAGCAGCTTAGCCCCGGGACCGGAGTTCTTC.

The chain couples TRBV5-1 to TRBJ1-1; weak D call: TRBD1 (6 bases). Germline-derived CDR1 and CDR2 are SGHRS and YFSETQ. Trimming stripped 0 bases from V and 1 base from J, with 10 bases between. The CDR3 runs to 15 residues. CDR3 DNA: TGCGCCAGCAGCTTGGAGGGACACAAGAACACTGAAGCTTTCTTT. Translating it yields CASSLEGHKNTEAFF.

The V and J genes are TRBV2 and TRBJ2-7; the match to TRBD2 covers 8 bases. CDR3 size: 14 residues. Germline-derived CDR1 and CDR2 are SNHLY and FYNNEI. J was trimmed by 4 bases and V by 11 bases; bases with no gene match: 13. The CDR3 sequence is CAGSGLASGYEQYF. CDR3 DNA sequence: TGTGCCGGATCTGGACTAGCAAGTGGGTACGAGCAGTACTTC.

The V and J genes are TRBV10-3 and TRBJ1-6, with 7 bases that match TRBD1. The V and J ends lost 7 bases and 0 bases, in that order; junction bases with no gene match: 6. Germline V gene lookup returns CDR1 ENHRY and CDR2 SYGVKD. The CDR3 runs 16 residues. Here the CDR3 reads CAITKDRSSYNSPLHF. The CDR3 DNA reads TGTGCCATCACCAAGGACAGGAGCTCCTATAATTCACCCCTCCACTTT.